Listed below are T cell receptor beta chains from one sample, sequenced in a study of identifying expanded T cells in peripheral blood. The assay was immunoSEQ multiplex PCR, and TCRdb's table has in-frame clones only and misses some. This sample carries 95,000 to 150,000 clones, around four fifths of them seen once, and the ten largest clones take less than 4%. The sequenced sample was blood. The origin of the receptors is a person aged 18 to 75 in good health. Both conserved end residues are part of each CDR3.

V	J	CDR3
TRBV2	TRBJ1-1	CARGTGGANTEAFF
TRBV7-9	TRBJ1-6	CASSPGVAGGLNSPLHF
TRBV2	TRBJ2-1	CASSVRGASSYNEQFF
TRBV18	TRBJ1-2	CASSPGRSTDGYTF
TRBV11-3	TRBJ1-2	CASNLPGGGGYTF
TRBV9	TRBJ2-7	CASSVGGGGAGYEQYF
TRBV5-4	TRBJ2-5	CASSSRGETQYF
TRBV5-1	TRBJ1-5	CASSLGGIDQPQHF
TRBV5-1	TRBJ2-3	CASSLRARQRYLSDTQYF
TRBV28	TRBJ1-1	CASSVDRGLGAFF
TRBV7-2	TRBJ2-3	CASSTRLRVLGDTQYF
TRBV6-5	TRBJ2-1	CASSFGLNEQFF
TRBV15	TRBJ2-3	CATSRGGRGLADADTQYF
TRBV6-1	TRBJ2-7	CASSIGTYEQYF
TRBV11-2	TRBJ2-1	CASSLGLRNEQFF
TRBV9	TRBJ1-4	CASSATDRGVREKLFF
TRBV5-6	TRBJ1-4	CASSLAGEEFNEKLFF
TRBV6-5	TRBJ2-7	CASSYSGYGTYEQYF
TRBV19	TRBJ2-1	CASSMGPRGGFFEQFF
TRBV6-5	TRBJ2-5	CASRRIGETQYF
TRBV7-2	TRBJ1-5	CASSFAGVLDQPQHF
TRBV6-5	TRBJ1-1	CASSYPGQNTEAFF
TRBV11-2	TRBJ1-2	CASSFGQGVLDYGYTF
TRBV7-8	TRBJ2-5	CASSLALTWASGGETQYF
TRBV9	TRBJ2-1	CASSASGGRAFF
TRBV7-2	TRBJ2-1	CASSRRQGNYNEQFF
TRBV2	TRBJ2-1	CASSEGGWVEQFF
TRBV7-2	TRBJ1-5	CASSPSGDAPQHF
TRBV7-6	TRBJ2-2	CASSSNLGTGSTGELFF
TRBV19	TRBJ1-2	CASTTGDTQGAFGYTF
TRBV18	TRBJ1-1	CASSQERDTEAFF
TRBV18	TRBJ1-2	CASSPPGGGANGYTF
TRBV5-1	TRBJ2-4	CASSGSGTANQNIQYF
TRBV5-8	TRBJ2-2	CASSLAQQGWNTGELFF
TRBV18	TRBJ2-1	CASSPGGNEQFF
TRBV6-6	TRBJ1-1	CASSYGLGPNTEAFF
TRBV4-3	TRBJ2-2	CASSYYPATGELFF
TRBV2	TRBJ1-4	CASSPQDLGLGEKLFF
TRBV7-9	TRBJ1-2	CASSLETDVRGYTF
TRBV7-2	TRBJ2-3	CASRDRRSTDTQYF
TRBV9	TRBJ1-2	CASSVGESYGYTF
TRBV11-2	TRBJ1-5	CASSLGGDWGDQPQHF
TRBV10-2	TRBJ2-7	CASSASSGVSYEQYF
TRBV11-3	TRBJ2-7	CASSPGGLPYRVQYF
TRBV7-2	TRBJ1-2	CASSLGGSGQGLAGYTF
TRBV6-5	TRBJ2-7	CASGLTGLEQYF
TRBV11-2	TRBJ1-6	CASSFDRGRSPLHF
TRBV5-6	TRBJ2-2	CASSPGLAPLDPGELFF
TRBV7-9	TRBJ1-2	CASSFFRNYGYTF
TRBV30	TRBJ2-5	CACLYGQETQYF
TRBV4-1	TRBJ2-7	CASSHKTVGLEVYEQYF
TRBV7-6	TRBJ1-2	CASSSISGGRGYTF
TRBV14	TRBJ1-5	CASSQAQGRSNQPQHF
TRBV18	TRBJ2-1	CASSRIQGNNEQFF
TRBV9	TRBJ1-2	CASSVATQAYGYTF